These 10 T cell receptor beta chains came from one sample sequenced in a study of tumour-infiltrating T cells in Burkitt lymphoma (dated by TCRdb to between 2020 and 2021). The library was built by means of the immunoSEQ multiplex PCR assay. TCRdb provides this immuneACCESS table in a form limited to in-frame rearrangements. Some clones are lacking; in checked studies, under half of them reflect an unresolved V gene, and why the rest are absent is not known. The table for this sample lists 5,600 or so clones; around 17% of them were counted only once. The ten largest clones represent about 13% of the sample. The sequenced sample was tumor tissue. The receptors stem from a human donor with diffuse large B-cell lymphoma.

J is TRBJ2-3 and V is TRBV27; TRBD1 or TRBD2 may be the D gene (5 bases each). The CDR3 runs 14 residues. V lost 9 bases, J lost 7 bases, and 20 bases lay in between. Germline V gives CDR1 MNHEY, CDR2 SMNVEV (reference sequence). Here the CDR3 reads CASSAGTTFYTQYF. The CDR3 bases are TGTGCCAGTAGTGCCGGGACCACCTTTTATACGCAGTATTTT.

There are a few counts of this clone. The rearrangement joins TRBV30 to TRBJ2-7; no firm D call. V was trimmed by 4 bases and J by 3 bases, leaving 19 bases between them. The V gene's germline CDR1 is GTSNPN and CDR2 SVGIG (reference sequence). The CDR3 is 15 residues long. The CDR3 spells CAWTLTSMTCYEQYF. CDR3 bases: TGTGCCTGGACTTTGACTTCAATGACCTGCTACGAGCAGTACTTC.

The J gene is TRBJ2-1, the V gene TRBV6-5; D possibly corresponds to TRBD1 (6 bases). The V gene lost 5 bases and the J gene lost 2 bases, with 10 bases spanning the gap. Germline values: CDR1 MNHEY, CDR2 SVGAGI. The CDR3 consists of 14 residues. In nucleotides, the CDR3 is TGTGCCAGCAGTGCTGGACAGACCTACAATGAGCAGTTCTTC. It specifies CASSAGQTYNEQFF.

This rearrangement joins TRBV6-5 to TRBJ2-7; D unclear. CDR1 and CDR2 (germline): MNHEY, SVGAGI. This CDR3 has 13 amino acids. V was shortened by 6 bases and J by 7 bases, with 16 bases between the two germline ends. The DNA for the CDR3 is TGTGCCAGCAGCTACGGACCCTTCTGGGAGCAGTACTTC. Its translation: CASSYGPFWEQYF.

The chain is built from TRBV4-2 and TRBJ2-3; 10 bases match TRBD2. Germline CDR1 and CDR2: LGHNA and YNFKEQ. V was clipped by 1 base and J by 5 bases; unmatched bases: 3. The length of the CDR3 is 15 residues. For the CDR3, the DNA is TGTGCCAGCAGCCAAGGTTCTAGCGGGAGAGATACGCAGTATTTT. It specifies CASSQGSSGRDTQYF.

This clone was observed a handful of times. The chain carries TRBV2 and TRBJ2-1; TRBD2 matches 7 bases. Germline values: CDR1 SNHLY, CDR2 FYNNEI. The V segment lost 11 bases and the J segment 7 bases; nucleotides outside the gene matches: 11. The CDR3 covers 13 residues. This CDR3 is CAGKFLGGNEQFF. The CDR3 DNA reads as TGTGCCGGCAAGTTCTTGGGAGGGAATGAGCAGTTCTTC.

This clone was seen only a few times. The chain combines TRBV10-3 with TRBJ2-1; the D gene is possibly TRBD2 (6 bases). This CDR3 has 14 residues. Germline V gene lookup returns CDR1 ENHRY and CDR2 SYGVKD. V dropped 2 bases and J dropped 7 bases, with 12 bases sitting between them. The CDR3 nucleotides read TGTGCCATCAGTGAGGCGGGACGTGAGAATGAGCAGTTCTTC. This codes for CAISEAGRENEQFF.

This clone was picked up a small number of times. This chain joins TRBV30 and TRBJ2-7; D ambiguous. The V end lost 0 bases, the J end lost 3 bases, and 9 bases lay between the germline ends. The germline gives CDR1 GTSNPN, CDR2 SVGIG (reference sequence). The CDR3 consists of 13 residues. CDR3 loop: CAWSVRLGYEQYF. CDR3 nucleotides: TGTGCCTGGAGTGTACGGCTGGGCTACGAGCAGTACTTC.

The J gene is TRBJ2-3, the V gene TRBV14; no reliable D call. V was cut by 0 bases and J by 0 bases, with 19 bases left in between. The germline V gene encodes CDR1 SGHDN and CDR2 FVKESK. The CDR3 spans 19 residues. The CDR3 DNA is TGTGCCAGCAGCCAAGATCGGCTAGTCGCGTTTCATAGCACAGATACGCAGTATTTT. This codes for CASSQDRLVAFHSTDTQYF.

The chain is built from TRBV6-6 and TRBJ2-5; possibly TRBD2 for D (5 bases). This CDR3 is 14 amino acids long. Trimming removed 4 bases from V and 4 bases from J, with 13 bases in between. Looked up from germline, CDR1 is MNHNY and CDR2 is SVGAGI (reference sequence). DNA of the CDR3: TGTGCCAGCAGTTTGGGTCACCGGGGAGAGACCCAGTACTTC. Protein sequence: CASSLGHRGETQYF.